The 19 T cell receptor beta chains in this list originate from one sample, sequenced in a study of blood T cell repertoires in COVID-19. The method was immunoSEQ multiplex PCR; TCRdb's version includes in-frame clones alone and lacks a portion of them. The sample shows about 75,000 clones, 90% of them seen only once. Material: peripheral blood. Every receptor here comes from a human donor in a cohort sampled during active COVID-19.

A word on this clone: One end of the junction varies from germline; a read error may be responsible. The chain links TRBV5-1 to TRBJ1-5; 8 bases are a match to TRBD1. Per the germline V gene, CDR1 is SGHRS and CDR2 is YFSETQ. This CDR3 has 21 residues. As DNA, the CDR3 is TGCGCCCGCAGCGGGGGGGGTCTGGGACAGGCAGTCATGAAGAGCAATCAGCCCCAGCATTTT. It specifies CARSGGGLGQAVMKSNQPQHF.

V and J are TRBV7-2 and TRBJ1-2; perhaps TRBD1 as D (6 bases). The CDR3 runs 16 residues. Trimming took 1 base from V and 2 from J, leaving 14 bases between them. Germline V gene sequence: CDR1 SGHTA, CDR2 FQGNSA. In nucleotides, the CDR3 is TGTGCCAGCAGCTTAGAAAGTACAGGGACGAACTATGGCTACACCTTC. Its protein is CASSLESTGTNYGYTF.

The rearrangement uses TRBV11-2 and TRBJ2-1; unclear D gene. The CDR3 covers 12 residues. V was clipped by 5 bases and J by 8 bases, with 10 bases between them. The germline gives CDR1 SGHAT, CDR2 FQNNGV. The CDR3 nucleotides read TGTGCCAGCAGCCCTTACCGGGATGAGCAGTTCTTC. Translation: CASSPYRDEQFF.

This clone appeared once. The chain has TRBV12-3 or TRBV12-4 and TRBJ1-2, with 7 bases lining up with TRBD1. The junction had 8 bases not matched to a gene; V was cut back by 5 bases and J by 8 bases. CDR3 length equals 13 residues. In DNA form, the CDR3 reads TGTGCCAGCAGTCCTGGGACAGCGAGCGGCTACACCTTC. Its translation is CASSPGTASGYTF.

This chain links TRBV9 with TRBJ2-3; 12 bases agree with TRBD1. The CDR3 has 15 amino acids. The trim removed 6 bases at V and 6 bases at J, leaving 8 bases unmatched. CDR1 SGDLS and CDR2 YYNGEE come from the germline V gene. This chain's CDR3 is CASNGGTGGGDTQYF. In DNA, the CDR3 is TGTGCCAGCAACGGTGGGACAGGGGGCGGGGATACGCAGTATTTT.

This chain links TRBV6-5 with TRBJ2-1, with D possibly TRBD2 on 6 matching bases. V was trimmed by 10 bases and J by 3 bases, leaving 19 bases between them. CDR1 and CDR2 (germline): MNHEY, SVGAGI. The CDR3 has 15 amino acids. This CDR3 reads CATLPLAKNYNEQFF. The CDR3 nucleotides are TGTGCCACCCTTCCCCTAGCGAAAAACTACAATGAGCAGTTCTTC.

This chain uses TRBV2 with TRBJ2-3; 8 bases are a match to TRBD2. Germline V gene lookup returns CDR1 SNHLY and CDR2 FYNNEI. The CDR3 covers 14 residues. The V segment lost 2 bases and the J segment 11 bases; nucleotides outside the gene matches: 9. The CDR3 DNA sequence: TGTGCCAGCAGTGAACTGGCTAGCGGGCGCGTGCAGTATTTT. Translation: CASSELASGRVQYF. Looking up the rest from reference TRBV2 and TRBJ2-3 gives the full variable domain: EPEVTQTPSHQVTQMGQEVILRCVPISNHLYFYWYRQILGQKVEFLVSFYNNEISEKSEIFDDQFSVERPDGSNFTLKIRSTKLEDSAMYFCASSELASGRVQYFGPGTRLTVL.

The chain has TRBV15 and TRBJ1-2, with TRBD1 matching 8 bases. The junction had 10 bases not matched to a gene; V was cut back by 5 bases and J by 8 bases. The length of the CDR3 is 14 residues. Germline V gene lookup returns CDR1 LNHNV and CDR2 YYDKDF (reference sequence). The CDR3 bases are TGTGCCACCAGCTTGGACAGGGCCCCTAGAGGCTACACCTTC. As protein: CATSLDRAPRGYTF.

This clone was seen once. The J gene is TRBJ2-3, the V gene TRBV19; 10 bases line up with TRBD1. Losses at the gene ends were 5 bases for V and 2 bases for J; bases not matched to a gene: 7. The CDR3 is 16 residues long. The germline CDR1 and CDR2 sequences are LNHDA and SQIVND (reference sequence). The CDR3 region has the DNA TGTGCCAGTAGTGCGACAGGGGGCAAGCCCACAGATACGCAGTATTTT. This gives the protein CASSATGGKPTDTQYF. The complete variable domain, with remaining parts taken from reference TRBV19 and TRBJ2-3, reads DGGITQSPKYLFRKEGQNVTLSCEQNLNHDAMYWYRQDPGQGLRLIYYSQIVNDFQKGDIAEGYSVSREKKESFPLTVTSAQKNPTAFYLCASSATGGKPTDTQYFGPGTRLTVL.

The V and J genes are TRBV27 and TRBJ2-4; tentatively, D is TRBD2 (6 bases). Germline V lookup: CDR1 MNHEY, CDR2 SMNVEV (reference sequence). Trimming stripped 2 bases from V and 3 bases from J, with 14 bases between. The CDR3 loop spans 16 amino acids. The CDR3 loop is CASSLGGSGGKNIQYF. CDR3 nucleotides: TGTGCCAGCAGTTTAGGCGGGTCCGGGGGCAAAAACATTCAGTACTTC.

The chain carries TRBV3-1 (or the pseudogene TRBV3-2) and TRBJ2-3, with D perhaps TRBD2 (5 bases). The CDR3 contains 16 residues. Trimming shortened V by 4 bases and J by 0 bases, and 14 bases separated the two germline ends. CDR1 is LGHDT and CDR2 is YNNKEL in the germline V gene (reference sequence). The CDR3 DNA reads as TGTGCCAGCAGCCGAGGGTTGCGGATCAGCACAGATACGCAGTATTTT. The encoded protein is CASSRGLRISTDTQYF.

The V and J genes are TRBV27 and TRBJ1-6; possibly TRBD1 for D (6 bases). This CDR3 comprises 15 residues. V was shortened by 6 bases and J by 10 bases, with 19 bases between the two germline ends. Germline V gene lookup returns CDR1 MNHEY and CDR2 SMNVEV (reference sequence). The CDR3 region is CASRITGTLGSPLHF. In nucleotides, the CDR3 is TGTGCCAGCAGGATAACAGGGACCCTTGGGTCACCCCTCCACTTT.

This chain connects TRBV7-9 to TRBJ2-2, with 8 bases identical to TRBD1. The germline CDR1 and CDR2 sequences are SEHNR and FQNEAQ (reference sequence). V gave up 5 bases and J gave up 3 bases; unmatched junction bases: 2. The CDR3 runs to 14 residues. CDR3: CASSKTGDTGELFF. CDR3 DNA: TGTGCCAGCAGCAAGACAGGGGACACCGGGGAGCTGTTTTTT.

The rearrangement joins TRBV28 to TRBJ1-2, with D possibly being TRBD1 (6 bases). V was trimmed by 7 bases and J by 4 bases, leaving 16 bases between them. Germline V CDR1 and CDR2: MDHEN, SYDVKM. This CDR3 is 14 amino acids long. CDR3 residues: CASTRRAGAYGYTF. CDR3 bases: TGTGCCAGCACACGCCGGGCGGGGGCCTATGGCTACACCTTC.

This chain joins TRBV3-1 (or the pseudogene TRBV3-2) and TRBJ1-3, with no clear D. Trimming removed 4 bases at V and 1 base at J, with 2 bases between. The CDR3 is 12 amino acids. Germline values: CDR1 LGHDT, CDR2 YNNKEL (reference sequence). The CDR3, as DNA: TGTGCCAGCAGCCCATCTGGAAACACCATATATTTT. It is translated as CASSPSGNTIYF.

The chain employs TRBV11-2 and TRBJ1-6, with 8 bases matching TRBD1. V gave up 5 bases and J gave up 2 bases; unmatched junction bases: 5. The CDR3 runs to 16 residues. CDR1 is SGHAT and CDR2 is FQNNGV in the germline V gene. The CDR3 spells CASSLGQGTYNSPLHF. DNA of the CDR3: TGTGCCAGCAGCCTCGGACAGGGAACCTATAATTCACCCCTCCACTTT.

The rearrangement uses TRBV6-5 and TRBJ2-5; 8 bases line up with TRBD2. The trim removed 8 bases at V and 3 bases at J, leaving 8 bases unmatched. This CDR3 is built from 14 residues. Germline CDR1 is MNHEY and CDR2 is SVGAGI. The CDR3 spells CASRPSGGKETQYF. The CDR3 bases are TGTGCCAGCCGCCCCAGCGGGGGTAAAGAGACCCAGTACTTC.

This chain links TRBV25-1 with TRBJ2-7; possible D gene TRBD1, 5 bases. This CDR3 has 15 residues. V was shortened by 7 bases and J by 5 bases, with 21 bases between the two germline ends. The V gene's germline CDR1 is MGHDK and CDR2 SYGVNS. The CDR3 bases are TGTGCCAGCATGGCTTGGGGCCGTACGGGCGACGAGCAGTACTTC. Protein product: CASMAWGRTGDEQYF.

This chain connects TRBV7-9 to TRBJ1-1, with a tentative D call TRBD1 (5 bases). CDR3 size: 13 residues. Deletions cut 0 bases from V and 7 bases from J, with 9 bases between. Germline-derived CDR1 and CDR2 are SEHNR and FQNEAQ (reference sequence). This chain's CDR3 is CASSLAGADEAFF. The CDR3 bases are TGTGCCAGCAGCTTAGCAGGGGCTGATGAAGCTTTCTTT.